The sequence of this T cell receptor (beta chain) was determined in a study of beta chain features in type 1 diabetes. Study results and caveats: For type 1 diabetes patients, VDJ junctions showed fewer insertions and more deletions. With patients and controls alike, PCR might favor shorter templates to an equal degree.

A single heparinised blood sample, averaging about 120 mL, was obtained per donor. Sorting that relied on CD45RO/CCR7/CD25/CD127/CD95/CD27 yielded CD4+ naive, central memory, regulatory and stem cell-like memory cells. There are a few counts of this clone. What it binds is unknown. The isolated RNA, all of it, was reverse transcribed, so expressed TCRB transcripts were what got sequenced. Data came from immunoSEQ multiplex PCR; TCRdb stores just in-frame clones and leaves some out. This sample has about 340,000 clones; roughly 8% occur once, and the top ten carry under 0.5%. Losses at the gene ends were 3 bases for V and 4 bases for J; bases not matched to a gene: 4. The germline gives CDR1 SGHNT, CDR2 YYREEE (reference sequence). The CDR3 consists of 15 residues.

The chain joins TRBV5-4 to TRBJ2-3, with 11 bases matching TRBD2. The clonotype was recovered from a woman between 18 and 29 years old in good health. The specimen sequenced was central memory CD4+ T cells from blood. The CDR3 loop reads CASSSLAGGPDTQYF. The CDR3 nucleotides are TGTGCCAGCAGCTCGCTAGCGGGAGGCCCAGATACGCAGTATTTT. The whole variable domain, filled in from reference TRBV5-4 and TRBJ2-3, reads ETGVTQSPTHLIKTRGQQVTLRCSSQSGHNTVSWYQQALGQGPQFIFQYYREEENGRGNFPPRFSGLQFPNYSSELNVNALELDDSALYLCASSSLAGGPDTQYFGPGTRLTVL.